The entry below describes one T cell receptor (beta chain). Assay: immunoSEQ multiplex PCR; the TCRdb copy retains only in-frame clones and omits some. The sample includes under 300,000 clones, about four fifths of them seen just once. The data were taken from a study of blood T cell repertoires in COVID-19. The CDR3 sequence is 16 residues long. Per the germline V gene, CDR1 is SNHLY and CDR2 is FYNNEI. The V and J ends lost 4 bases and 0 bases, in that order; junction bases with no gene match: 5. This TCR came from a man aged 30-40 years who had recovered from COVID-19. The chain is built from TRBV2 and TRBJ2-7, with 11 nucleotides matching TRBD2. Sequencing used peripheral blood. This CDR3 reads CASSGPGTSGSYEQYF. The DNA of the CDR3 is TGTGCCAGCAGTGGCCCAGGGACTAGCGGCTCCTACGAGCAGTACTTC.